One and the same sample provided the 2 T cell receptor beta chains below, sequenced in a study of T cell changes during pregnancy in multiple sclerosis. Measured with immunoSEQ multiplex PCR; TCRdb has only the in-frame clones, and not every one. The table includes under 90,000 clones, around 94% detected once. Sequencing was performed on peripheral blood, taken in the second trimester of pregnancy. The receptors come from a female donor in good health, enrolled as a control in a pregnancy study.

Only a few counts were recorded for this clone. V gene TRBV29-1 combines with J gene TRBJ1-2, with TRBD1 matching 9 bases. J gave up 4 bases and V 8 bases, and 8 bases lay outside the gene matches. The germline gives CDR1 SQVTM, CDR2 ANQGSEA. The CDR3 covers 13 residues. This chain's CDR3 is CSFRDRDGYGYTF. In nucleotides, the CDR3 is TGCAGCTTCCGGGACAGGGACGGCTATGGCTACACCTTC.

This chain links TRBV19 with TRBJ2-4, with a tentative D call TRBD2 (6 bases). The CDR3 loop spans 16 amino acids. Germline assignment: CDR1 LNHDA and CDR2 SQIVND (reference sequence). V was trimmed by 2 bases and J by 7 bases, leaving 18 bases between them. This chain's CDR3 is CASSILAARTENIQYF. In nucleotides, the CDR3 is TGTGCCAGTAGTATATTAGCGGCCCGGACGGAGAACATTCAGTACTTC.